This record concerns one TCR beta chain sequence. Antigen unknown. The data are from a study of cytotoxic CD8 clonotypes in ibrutinib-treated CLL. Study information: Samples had a mean of approximately 240,000 productive templates and roughly 99,000 productive rearrangements. Findings and caveats of the study: Ibrutinib response saw clonality rise, and progression saw it return toward baseline.

Trimming removed 5 bases from V and 3 bases from J, with 7 bases in between. In germline, CDR1 is SGHTA, CDR2 FQGNSA. This CDR3 region has 13 residues. Sequencing was performed with immunoSEQ multiplex PCR; in TCRdb, only in-frame clones are kept and a portion is missing. Counted here are some 200,000 clones, 70% to 75% occurring once; the ten biggest clones make up roughly 5.9%. The sequence was obtained from a human donor with chronic lymphocytic leukemia. V usage is TRBV7-2 and J usage is TRBJ2-2; D gene uncertain. This specimen was PBMCs, taken after 12 months of ibrutinib treatment. CDR3 protein: CASSPRYTGELFF. The DNA for the CDR3 is TGTGCCAGCAGCCCCCGTTACACCGGGGAGCTGTTTTTT.